This T cell receptor beta chain is drawn from a study of blood T cell repertoires in COVID-19. Trimming at V came to 6 bases and at J to 4 bases, leaving 9 bases not matched to a gene. This CDR3 comprises 13 residues. The germline V gene encodes CDR1 SQVTM and CDR2 ANQGSEA. The protocol was immunoSEQ multiplex PCR, while the TCRdb copy is restricted to in-frame clones and leaves out a portion. The table records 290,000 or so clones, about nine tenths of them present only once. The sequencing sample was made of peripheral blood. The chain has TRBV29-1 and TRBJ2-7; TRBD1 matches 7 bases. The TCR sequence derives from a man younger than 35 with active or convalescent COVID-19. CDR3 sequence reads: CSVLTRDRYEQYF. CDR3 bases: TGCAGCGTGCTGACCCGGGACAGATACGAGCAGTACTTC.